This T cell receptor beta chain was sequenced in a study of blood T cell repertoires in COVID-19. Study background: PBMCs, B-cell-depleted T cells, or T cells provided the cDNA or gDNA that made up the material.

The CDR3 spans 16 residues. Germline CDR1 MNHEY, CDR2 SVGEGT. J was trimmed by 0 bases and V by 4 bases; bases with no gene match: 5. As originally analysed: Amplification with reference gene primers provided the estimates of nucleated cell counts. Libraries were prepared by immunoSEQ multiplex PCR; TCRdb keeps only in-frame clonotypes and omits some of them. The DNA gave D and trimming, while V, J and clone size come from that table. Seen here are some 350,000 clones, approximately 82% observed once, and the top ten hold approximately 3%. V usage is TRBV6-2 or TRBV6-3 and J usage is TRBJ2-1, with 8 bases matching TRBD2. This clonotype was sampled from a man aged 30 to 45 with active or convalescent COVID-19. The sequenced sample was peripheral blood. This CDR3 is CASSSLSGSSYNEQFF. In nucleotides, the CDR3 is TGTGCCAGCAGTTCATTAAGCGGGAGCTCCTACAATGAGCAGTTCTTC.